This T cell receptor beta chain derives from a study of cytomegalovirus exposure and HLA in healthy donors. Study results and limitations: Researchers counted roughly 150 TCR beta chains as cytomegalovirus-associated. A later analysis reportedly found that, within productive TCRs, an Asian-associated ancestry cluster had fewer N-insertions than the mean observed across the roughly 700 donors.

Points on this clone: Antigen specificity is unknown.

With 2 bases removed from V and 2 bases from J, the gap between germline ends came to 9 bases. The CDR3 is 14 residues long. Germline CDR1 and CDR2: LNHDA and SQIVND (reference sequence). Vbeta (60) and Jbeta (13) primers were used in the PCR. The method was immunoSEQ multiplex PCR; TCRdb's version includes in-frame clones alone and lacks a portion of them. Of about 140,000 clones in the sample, 70% to 80% were seen once. The receptor's source is a female donor in good health and CMV-seronegative. Sequences were obtained from PBMCs. This sequence joins TRBV19 and TRBJ2-5; D remains unclear. CDR3 in DNA: TGTGCCAGTAGTATACAGGCAGCTCAAGAGACCCAGTACTTC. This sequence encodes CASSIQAAQETQYF.